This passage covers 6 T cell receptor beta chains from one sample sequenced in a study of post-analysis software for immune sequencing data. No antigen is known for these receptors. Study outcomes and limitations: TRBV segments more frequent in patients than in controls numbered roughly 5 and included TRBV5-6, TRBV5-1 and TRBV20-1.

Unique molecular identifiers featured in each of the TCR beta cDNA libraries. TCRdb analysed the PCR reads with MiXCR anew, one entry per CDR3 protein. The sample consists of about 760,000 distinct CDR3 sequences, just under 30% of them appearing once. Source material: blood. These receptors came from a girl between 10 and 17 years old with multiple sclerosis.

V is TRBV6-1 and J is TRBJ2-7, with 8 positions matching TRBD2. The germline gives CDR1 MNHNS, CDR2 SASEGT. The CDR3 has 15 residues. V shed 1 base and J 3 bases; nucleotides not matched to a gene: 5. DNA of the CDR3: TGTGCCAGCAGTGAAGGACCAGCGGGAGTCTACGAGCAGTACTTC. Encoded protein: CASSEGPAGVYEQYF.

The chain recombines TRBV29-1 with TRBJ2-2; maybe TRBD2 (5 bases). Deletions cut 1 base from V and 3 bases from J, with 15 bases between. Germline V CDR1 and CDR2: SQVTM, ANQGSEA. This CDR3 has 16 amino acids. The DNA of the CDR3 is TGCAGCGTTGAAGGAGAGGGCGACCTGTACACCGGGGAGCTGTTTTTT. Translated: CSVEGEGDLYTGELFF.

In nucleotides, the CDR3 is TGTGCCAGCATCCCTGGCCCCCTTTGGCGGGAGAGCAATCAGCCCCAGCATTTT. Translation gives CASIPGPLWRESNQPQHF. The rearrangement links TRBV28 to TRBJ1-5, with unresolved D. The V end was cut by 7 bases, the J end by 1 base, with 23 bases between. Germline V lookup: CDR1 MDHEN, CDR2 SYDVKM. The CDR3 spans 18 residues.

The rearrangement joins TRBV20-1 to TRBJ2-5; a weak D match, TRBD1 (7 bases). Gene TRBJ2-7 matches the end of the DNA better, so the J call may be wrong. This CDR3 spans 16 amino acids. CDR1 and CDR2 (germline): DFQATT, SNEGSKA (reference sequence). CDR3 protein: CSAFPSTGRSPYEQYF. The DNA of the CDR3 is TGCAGTGCTTTTCCCTCGACAGGGAGGAGCCCCTACGAGCAGTACTTC.

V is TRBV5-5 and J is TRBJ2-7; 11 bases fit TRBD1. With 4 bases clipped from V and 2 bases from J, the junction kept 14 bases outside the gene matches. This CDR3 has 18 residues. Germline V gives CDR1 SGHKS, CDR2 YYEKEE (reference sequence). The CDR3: CASSPRDRGTLGPYEQYF. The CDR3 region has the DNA TGTGCCAGCAGCCCTCGGGACAGGGGGACGCTAGGCCCCTACGAGCAGTACTTC.

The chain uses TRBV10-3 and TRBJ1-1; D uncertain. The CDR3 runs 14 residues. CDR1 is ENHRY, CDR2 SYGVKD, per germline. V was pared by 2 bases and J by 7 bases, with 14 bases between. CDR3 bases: TGTGCCATCAGTGAGCGAGAGACGGCAGATGAAGCTTTCTTT. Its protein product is CAISERETADEAFF.